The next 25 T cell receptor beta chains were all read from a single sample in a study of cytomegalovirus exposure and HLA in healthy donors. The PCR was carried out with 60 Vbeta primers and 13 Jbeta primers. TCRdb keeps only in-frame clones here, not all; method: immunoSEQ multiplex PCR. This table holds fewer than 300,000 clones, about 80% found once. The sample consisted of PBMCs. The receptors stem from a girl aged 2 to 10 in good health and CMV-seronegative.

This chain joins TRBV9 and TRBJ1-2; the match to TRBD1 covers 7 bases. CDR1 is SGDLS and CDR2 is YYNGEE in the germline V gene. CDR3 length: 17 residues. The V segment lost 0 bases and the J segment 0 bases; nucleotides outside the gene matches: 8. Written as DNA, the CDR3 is TGTGCCAGCAGCGTAGATTTACAGGGGAAAGCTAACTATGGCTACACCTTC. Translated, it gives CASSVDLQGKANYGYTF.

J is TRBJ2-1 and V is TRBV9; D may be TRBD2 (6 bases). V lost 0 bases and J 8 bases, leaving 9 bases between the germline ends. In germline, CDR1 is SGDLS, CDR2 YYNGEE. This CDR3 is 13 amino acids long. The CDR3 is CASSVGTIDEQFF. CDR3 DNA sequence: TGTGCCAGCAGCGTAGGGACTATAGATGAGCAGTTCTTC. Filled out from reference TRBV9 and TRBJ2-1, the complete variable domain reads DSGVTQTPKHLITATGQRVTLRCSPRSGDLSVYWYQQSLDQGLQFLIQYYNGEERAKGNILERFSAQQFPDLHSELNLSSLELGDSALYFCASSVGTIDEQFFGPGTRLTVL.

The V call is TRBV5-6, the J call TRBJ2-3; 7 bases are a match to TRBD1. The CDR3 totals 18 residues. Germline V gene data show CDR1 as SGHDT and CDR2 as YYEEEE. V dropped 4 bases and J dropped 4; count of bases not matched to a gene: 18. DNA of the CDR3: TGTGCCAGCAGCACCATCAGGACAGGTTGGATAGAATCAGATACGCAGTATTTT. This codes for CASSTIRTGWIESDTQYF.

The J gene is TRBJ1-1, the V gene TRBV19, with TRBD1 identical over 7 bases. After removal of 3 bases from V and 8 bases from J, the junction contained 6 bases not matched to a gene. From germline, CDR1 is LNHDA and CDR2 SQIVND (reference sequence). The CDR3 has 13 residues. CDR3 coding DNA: TGTGCCAGTAGTATCGGGACAGCTAGAGAAGCTTTCTTT. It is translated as CASSIGTAREAFF.

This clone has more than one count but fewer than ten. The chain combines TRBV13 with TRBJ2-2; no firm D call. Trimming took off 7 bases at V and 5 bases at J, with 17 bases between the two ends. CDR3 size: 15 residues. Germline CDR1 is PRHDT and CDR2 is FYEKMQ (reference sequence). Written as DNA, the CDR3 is TGTGCCAGCAACCGTGGTTCGGTAGTGACCGGGGAGCTGTTTTTT. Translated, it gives CASNRGSVVTGELFF.

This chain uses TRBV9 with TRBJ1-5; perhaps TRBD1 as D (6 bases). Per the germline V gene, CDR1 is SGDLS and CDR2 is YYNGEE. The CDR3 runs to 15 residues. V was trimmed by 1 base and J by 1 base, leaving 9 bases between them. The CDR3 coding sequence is TGTGCCAGCAGCGTACAGGGGTTGAGCAATCAGCCCCAGCATTTT. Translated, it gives CASSVQGLSNQPQHF. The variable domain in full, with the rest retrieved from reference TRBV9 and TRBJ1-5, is DSGVTQTPKHLITATGQRVTLRCSPRSGDLSVYWYQQSLDQGLQFLIQYYNGEERAKGNILERFSAQQFPDLHSELNLSSLELGDSALYFCASSVQGLSNQPQHFGDGTRLSIL.

The CDR3 loop reads CASSFAGPHQPQHF. The CDR3 nucleotides are TGTGCCAGCAGTTTCGCAGGGCCGCATCAGCCCCAGCATTTT. The chain links TRBV27 to TRBJ1-5; D is perhaps TRBD1 (5 bases). Looked up from germline, CDR1 is MNHEY and CDR2 is SMNVEV (reference sequence). The V gene lost 3 bases and the J gene lost 5 bases, with 11 bases spanning the gap. The CDR3 contains 14 residues.

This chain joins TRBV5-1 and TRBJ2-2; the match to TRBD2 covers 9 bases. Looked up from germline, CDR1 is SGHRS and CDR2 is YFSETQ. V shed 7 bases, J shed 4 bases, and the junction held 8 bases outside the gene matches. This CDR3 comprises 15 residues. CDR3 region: CASVLSGGVTGELFF. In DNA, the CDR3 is TGCGCCAGCGTCCTTAGCGGGGGAGTCACCGGGGAGCTGTTTTTT.

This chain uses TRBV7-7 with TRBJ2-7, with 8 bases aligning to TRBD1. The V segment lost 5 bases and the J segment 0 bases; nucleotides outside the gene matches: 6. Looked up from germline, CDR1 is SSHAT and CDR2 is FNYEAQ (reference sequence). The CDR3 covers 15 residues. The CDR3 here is CASSPGQASSYEQYF. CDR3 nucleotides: TGTGCCAGCAGCCCGGGACAGGCGAGCTCCTACGAGCAGTACTTC.

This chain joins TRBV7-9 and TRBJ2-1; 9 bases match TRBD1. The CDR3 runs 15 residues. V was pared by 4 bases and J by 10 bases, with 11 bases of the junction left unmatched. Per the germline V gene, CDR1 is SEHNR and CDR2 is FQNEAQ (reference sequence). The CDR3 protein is CASSYYGTGPVEQFF. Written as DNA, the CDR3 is TGTGCCAGCAGCTACTACGGGACAGGGCCGGTAGAGCAGTTCTTC. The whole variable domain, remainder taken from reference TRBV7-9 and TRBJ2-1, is DTGVSQNPRHKITKRGQNVTFRCDPISEHNRLYWYRQTLGQGPEFLTYFQNEAQLEKSRLLSDRFSAERPKGSFSTLEIQRTEQGDSAMYLCASSYYGTGPVEQFFGPGTRLTVL.

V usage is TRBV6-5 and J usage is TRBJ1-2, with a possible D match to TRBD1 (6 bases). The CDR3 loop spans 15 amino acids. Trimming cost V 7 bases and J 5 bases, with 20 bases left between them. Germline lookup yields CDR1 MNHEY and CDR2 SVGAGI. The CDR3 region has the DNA TGTGCCAGCACCTCCTCGGACAGCGCTGGATATGGCTACACCTTC. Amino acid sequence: CASTSSDSAGYGYTF.

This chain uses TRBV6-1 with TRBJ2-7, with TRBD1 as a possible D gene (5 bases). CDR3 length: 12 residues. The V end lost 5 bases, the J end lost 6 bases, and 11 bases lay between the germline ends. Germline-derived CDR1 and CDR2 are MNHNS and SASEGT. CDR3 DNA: TGTGCCAGCAGTCCAACAGGTTCCGAGCAGTACTTC. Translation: CASSPTGSEQYF.

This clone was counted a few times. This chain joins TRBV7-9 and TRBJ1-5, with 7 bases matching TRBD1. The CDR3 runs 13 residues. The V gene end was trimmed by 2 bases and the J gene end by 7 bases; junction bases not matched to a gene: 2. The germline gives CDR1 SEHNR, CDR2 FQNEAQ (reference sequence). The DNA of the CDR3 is TGTGCCAGCAGCTTAACAGGGGACCAGCCCCAGCATTTT. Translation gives CASSLTGDQPQHF.

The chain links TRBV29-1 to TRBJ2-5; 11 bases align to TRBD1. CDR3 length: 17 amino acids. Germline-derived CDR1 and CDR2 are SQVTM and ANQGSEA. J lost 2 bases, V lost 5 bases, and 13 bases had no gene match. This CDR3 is CSVSGRGTGGRQETQYF. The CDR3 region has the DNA TGCAGCGTTTCGGGACGGGGGACAGGGGGTAGGCAAGAGACCCAGTACTTC.

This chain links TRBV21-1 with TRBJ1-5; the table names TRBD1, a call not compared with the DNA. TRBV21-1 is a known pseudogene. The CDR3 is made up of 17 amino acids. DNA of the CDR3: TGTGCCAGCAGCAAAGTCGACAGCCCAAACGGAAATCAGCCCCAGCATTTT. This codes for CASSKVDSPNGNQPQHF.

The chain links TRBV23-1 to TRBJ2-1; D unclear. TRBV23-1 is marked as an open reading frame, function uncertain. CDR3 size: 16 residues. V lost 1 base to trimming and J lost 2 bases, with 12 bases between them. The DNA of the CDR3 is TGCGCCAGCAGTCAATGCGGCGTTAATCCCTACAATGAGCAGTTCTTC. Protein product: CASSQCGVNPYNEQFF.

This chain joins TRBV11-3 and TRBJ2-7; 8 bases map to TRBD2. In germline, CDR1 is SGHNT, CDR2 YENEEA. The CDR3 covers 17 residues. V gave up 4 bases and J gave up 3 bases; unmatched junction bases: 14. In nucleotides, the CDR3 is TGTGCCAGCAGCTCACGAACAGCGGGAGCGTGGGACTACGAGCAGTACTTC. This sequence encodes CASSSRTAGAWDYEQYF.

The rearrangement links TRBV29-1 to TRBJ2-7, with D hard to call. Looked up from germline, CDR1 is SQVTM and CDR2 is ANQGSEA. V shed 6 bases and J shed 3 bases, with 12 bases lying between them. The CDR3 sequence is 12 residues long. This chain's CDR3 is CSVALLIYEQYF. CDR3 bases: TGCAGCGTAGCCCTCCTCATCTACGAGCAGTACTTC.

The CDR3 protein is CASSDRTSGITDTQYF. The CDR3 coding sequence is TGTGCCAGCAGTGATAGGACTAGCGGGATCACAGATACGCAGTATTTT. The V and J genes are TRBV6-1 and TRBJ2-3; TRBD2 aligns across 12 bases. V shed 3 bases and J 2 bases; nucleotides not matched to a gene: 3. Germline V gene sequence: CDR1 MNHNS, CDR2 SASEGT. The CDR3 is 16 amino acids.

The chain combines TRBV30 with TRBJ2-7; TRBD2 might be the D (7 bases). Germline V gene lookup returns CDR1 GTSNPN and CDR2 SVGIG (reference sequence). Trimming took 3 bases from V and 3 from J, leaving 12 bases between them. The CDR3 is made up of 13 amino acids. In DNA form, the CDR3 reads TGTGCCTGGAGCCTGGGAGGGGGCTACGAGCAGTACTTC. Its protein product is CAWSLGGGYEQYF.

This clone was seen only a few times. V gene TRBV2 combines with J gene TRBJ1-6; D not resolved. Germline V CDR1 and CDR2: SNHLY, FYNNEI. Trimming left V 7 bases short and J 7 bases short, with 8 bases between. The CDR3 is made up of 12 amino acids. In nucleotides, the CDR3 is TGTGCCAGCACCGGAGGGAATTCACCCCTCCACTTT. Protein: CASTGGNSPLHF.

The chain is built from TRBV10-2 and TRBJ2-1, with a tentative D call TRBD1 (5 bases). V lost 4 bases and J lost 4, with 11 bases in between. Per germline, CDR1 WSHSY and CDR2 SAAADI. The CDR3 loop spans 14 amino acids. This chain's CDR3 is CASSARQKYNEQFF. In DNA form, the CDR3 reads TGCGCCAGCAGTGCCCGACAGAAATACAATGAGCAGTTCTTC.

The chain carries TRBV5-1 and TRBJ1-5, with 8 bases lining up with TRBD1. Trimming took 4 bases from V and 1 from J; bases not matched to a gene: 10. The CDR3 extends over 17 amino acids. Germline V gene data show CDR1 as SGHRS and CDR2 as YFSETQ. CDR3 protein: CASSLQQGGMSNQPQHF. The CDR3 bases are TGCGCCAGCAGCCTCCAACAGGGGGGTATGAGCAATCAGCCCCAGCATTTT. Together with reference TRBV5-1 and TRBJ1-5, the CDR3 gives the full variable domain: KAGVTQTPRYLIKTRGQQVTLSCSPISGHRSVSWYQQTPGQGLQFLFEYFSETQRNKGNFPGRFSGRQFSNSRSEMNVSTLELGDSALYLCASSLQQGGMSNQPQHFGDGTRLSIL.

The CDR3 region has the DNA TGTGCCAGCAGTGAGGACGACAGGGTGGGGTCCCAAGAGACCCAGTACTTC. Encoded protein: CASSEDDRVGSQETQYF. The chain combines TRBV2 with TRBJ2-5, with TRBD1 matching over 7 bases. This CDR3 contains 17 residues. J was trimmed by 1 base and V by 3 bases; bases with no gene match: 11. Germline CDR1 and CDR2: SNHLY and FYNNEI.

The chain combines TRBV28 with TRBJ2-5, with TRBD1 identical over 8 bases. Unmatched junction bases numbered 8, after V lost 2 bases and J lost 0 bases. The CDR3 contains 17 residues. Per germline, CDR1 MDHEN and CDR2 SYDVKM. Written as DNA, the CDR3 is TGTGCCAGCAGTTTAGGGGACAGGTCGGGGTACCAAGAGACCCAGTACTTC. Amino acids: CASSLGDRSGYQETQYF.